This T cell receptor (beta chain) was observed in a study of blood T cell repertoires in COVID-19. This clone occurred a few times. Profiling relied on immunoSEQ multiplex PCR, and the TCRdb table lists in-frame clones only, not all of them. The table lists about 77,000 clones, about 80% of them singletons. With V trimmed by 2 bases and J by 5 bases, 4 bases remained unmatched. CDR3 length equals 14 residues. Germline V lookup: CDR1 SEHNR, CDR2 FQNEAQ (reference sequence). The chain links TRBV7-9 to TRBJ1-2, with 8 bases matching TRBD1. The source material was peripheral blood. The origin of this receptor is a woman in her 70s with acute or convalescent COVID-19. The CDR3 sequence is CASSLQGAEYGYTF. The CDR3 DNA is TGTGCCAGCAGCTTACAGGGGGCAGAGTATGGCTACACCTTC.